This T cell receptor (beta chain) was captured by sequencing in a study of tumor and adjacent non-tumor tissue in lung cancer. About the study: Histology: 11 to 13 adenocarcinoma, a couple of squamous cell carcinoma, 1 small cell lung cancer.

General study findings and limits: Significantly higher TCR diversity was found in tumor than normal lung. Shorter survival was associated with higher TCR diversity in tumors. Tumor repertoires had a smaller top 100 clone share than normal lung.

The library came from three nested PCR rounds adapted from ARM-PCR protocols. TCRdb passed the multiplex PCR reads through MiXCR, listing each CDR3 protein once. This repertoire shows tens of thousands of distinct CDR3 sequences, less than 85% found once; its top ten account for 40%. CDR1 MNHEY and CDR2 SVGEGT come from the germline V gene. The length of the CDR3 is 15 residues. The template was RNA from unsorted bulk tissue. More than 3 cm separated this lung sample from the edge of the tumor. A remark on this clonotype: Its antigen is not known. A junction end diverges from the germline sequence, so it may reflect a read error.

The specimen was distant non-tumor lung tissue. The TCR comes from a man in his sixties or seventies with non-small cell lung cancer. This chain joins TRBV6-2 or TRBV6-3 and TRBJ2-7; 8 positions agree with TRBD2. CDR3 DNA: TGTGCCACCAGCCGGGAGGGACTATACTCCTACGAGCAGTGCTTC. Its protein is CATSREGLYSYEQCF.